This TCR beta chain came from a study of CD8+CD57+ T cells in acquired aplastic anemia. At the level of the study: The mean DNA yield obtained from sorted CD4+ and CD8+ cells came to about 3.2 ug. Healthy donors had, on average, about 9.9 million reads for their CD4+ cells.

In the case of this clonotype: Its specificity is not known. Likely a read error: the CDR3 ends without its conserved phenylalanine or tryptophan.

Genomic DNA, serving as template, underwent TCR beta VDJ and CDR3 profiling. From the reads, TCRdb called clonotypes with MiXCR, one entry per CDR3 protein. The sample records some 220,000 distinct CDR3 sequences, about a third being singletons. Findings and caveats of the study: A set of about 30 CD8+ CDR3 sequences was shared between patients and controls, and these sequences appeared highly expressed in patients. Patients did not significantly differ from controls in CD8+ Simpson's diversity.

Germline values: CDR1 LNHDA, CDR2 SQIVND (reference sequence). The CDR3 loop spans 19 amino acids. The TCR was taken from a human donor in good health, serving as a control. The gene calls are TRBV19 and TRBJ1-5, with 7 positions matching TRBD1. Sequencing was performed on sorted CD4+, CD8+, or CD8+CD57+ T cells (not recorded which) from PBMCs. This chain's CDR3 is CASSGGGSWQGYSNQPQHV. Written as DNA, the CDR3 is TGCGCCAGTAGTGGAGGGGGCTCGTGGCAAGGGTATAGCAATCAGCCCCAGCATGTT.